These 6 T cell receptor beta chains share one sample of origin, sequenced in a study of blood T cell repertoires in COVID-19. Profiling relied on immunoSEQ multiplex PCR, and the TCRdb table lists in-frame clones only, not all of them. The sample shows a few hundred thousand clones, roughly 84% of them seen only once. The specimen sequenced was PBMCs or T cells enriched from blood (not recorded which). The source is a middle-aged woman who had recovered from COVID-19.

The V and J genes are TRBV9 and TRBJ2-1, with 10 bases matching TRBD2. Germline V CDR1 and CDR2: SGDLS, YYNGEE. The V gene end was trimmed by 0 bases and the J gene end by 0 bases; junction bases not matched to a gene: 3. This CDR3 has 17 amino acids. CDR3 sequence: CASSVGSSGSSYNEQFF. CDR3 coding DNA: TGTGCCAGCAGCGTAGGCTCTAGCGGGAGCTCCTACAATGAGCAGTTCTTC.

The V call is TRBV19, the J call TRBJ1-2, with 7 bases aligning to TRBD1. Looked up from germline, CDR1 is LNHDA and CDR2 is SQIVND (reference sequence). This CDR3 is built from 14 residues. J was trimmed by 7 bases and V by 9 bases; bases with no gene match: 14. The CDR3 DNA sequence: TGTGCCAGCCTCTACGGAGGGGGCGGTGGTGGCTACACCTTC. Its translation: CASLYGGGGGGYTF.

V usage is TRBV5-4 and J usage is TRBJ1-1, with D possibly TRBD1 on 5 matching bases. The CDR3 contains 13 residues. In germline, CDR1 is SGHNT, CDR2 YYREEE (reference sequence). Trimming took off 4 bases at V and 5 bases at J, with 12 bases between the two ends. In DNA form, the CDR3 reads TGTGCCAGCAGCCCAGGGTTGGAGACTGAAGCTTTCTTT. This translates into CASSPGLETEAFF. Looking up the rest from reference TRBV5-4 and TRBJ1-1 gives the full variable domain: ETGVTQSPTHLIKTRGQQVTLRCSSQSGHNTVSWYQQALGQGPQFIFQYYREEENGRGNFPPRFSGLQFPNYSSELNVNALELDDSALYLCASSPGLETEAFFGQGTRLTVV.

The chain has TRBV6-6 and TRBJ2-7; 9 bases match TRBD1. This CDR3 has 15 residues. The V gene end was trimmed by 0 bases and the J gene end by 3 bases; junction bases not matched to a gene: 3. CDR1 is MNHNY, CDR2 SVGAGI, per germline (reference sequence). CDR3 region: CASSYSGTGLYEQYV. The CDR3, as DNA: TGTGCCAGCAGTTACTCCGGGACAGGGCTCTACGAGCAGTACGTC.

The CDR3 region has the DNA TGTGCCAGCAGCGTGGGCAGGGGCTATAATTCACCCCTCCACTTT. This encodes CASSVGRGYNSPLHF. The V call is TRBV9, the J call TRBJ1-6, with D tentatively TRBD1 (6 bases). This CDR3 contains 15 residues. Germline V gene sequence: CDR1 SGDLS, CDR2 YYNGEE. The V and J ends lost 2 bases and 3 bases respectively, with 9 bases between them. The entire variable domain, with the rest obtained from reference TRBV9 and TRBJ1-6, is as follows: DSGVTQTPKHLITATGQRVTLRCSPRSGDLSVYWYQQSLDQGLQFLIQYYNGEERAKGNILERFSAQQFPDLHSELNLSSLELGDSALYFCASSVGRGYNSPLHFGNGTRLTVT.

The rearrangement uses TRBV19 and TRBJ2-5; TRBD2 agrees at 8 bases. The CDR3 is 13 amino acids. V gave up 10 bases and J gave up 2 bases; unmatched junction bases: 6. CDR1 is LNHDA, CDR2 SQIVND, per germline (reference sequence). The CDR3 loop is CATRAGGQETQYF. In DNA, the CDR3 is TGTGCCACCCGGGCGGGGGGTCAAGAGACCCAGTACTTC.